Each of the 22 T cell receptor beta chains below was sequenced from the same sample in a study of CD8 T cells in Susac syndrome. An input of about 0.45 to 1 ug of RNA was subjected to reverse transcription using random hexamers. From the immunoSEQ multiplex PCR reads, TCRdb called clonotypes with MiXCR, one entry per CDR3 protein. The data hold around 150,000 distinct CDR3 sequences, with around 93% observed a single time. Sequencing was done on a sample of CD8+ T cells from PBMCs. Every receptor here comes from a human donor with Susac syndrome.

This clonotype was detected only once. The chain links TRBV29-1 to TRBJ2-2; the D gene could be TRBD1 or TRBD2 (6 bases each). Trimming stripped 4 bases from V and 5 bases from J, with 20 bases between. Germline lookup yields CDR1 SQVTM and CDR2 ANQGSEA. CDR3 length equals 16 residues. This CDR3 reads CSVAAGGGGGTGELFF. The CDR3 nucleotides are TGCAGCGTTGCCGCAGGAGGGGGTGGCGGGACCGGGGAGCTGTTTTTT.

The rearrangement uses TRBV24-1 and TRBJ2-1; 8 bases fit TRBD2. Germline CDR1 reads KGHDR; CDR2 reads SFDVKD. This CDR3 is 16 amino acids long. V lost 2 bases, J lost 6 bases, and 8 bases stayed unmatched. The chain's CDR3 is CATSDSASGSSNEQFF. The CDR3 DNA reads as TGTGCCACCAGTGATTCCGCGAGCGGGAGCTCCAATGAGCAGTTCTTC.

The chain recombines TRBV5-1 with TRBJ1-4; perhaps TRBD1 as D (6 bases). V lost 1 base and J lost 6, with 10 bases in between. CDR3 length: 14 residues. Germline lookup yields CDR1 SGHRS and CDR2 YFSETQ. The CDR3: CASSLTGRDEKLFF. CDR3 nucleotide sequence: TGCGCCAGCAGCTTGACAGGGAGGGATGAAAAACTGTTTTTT.

The V gene is TRBV13, the J gene TRBJ2-5, with 7 bases identical to TRBD1. The CDR3 is made up of 13 amino acids. Germline CDR1 is PRHDT and CDR2 is FYEKMQ (reference sequence). V was clipped by 4 bases and J by 5 bases; unmatched bases: 4. The CDR3 DNA reads as TGTGCCAGCAGCTCCAAGGGGGCGGAGACCCAGTACTTC. This translates into CASSSKGAETQYF.

The chain employs TRBV4-1 and TRBJ2-7; possibly TRBD2 for D (5 bases). From germline, CDR1 is MGHRA and CDR2 YSYEKL. The length of the CDR3 is 13 residues. Between the trimmed V and J ends, which lost 4 bases and 3 bases, there was a span of 10 bases. The CDR3 bases are TGCGCCAGCAGCCCCGGGGTAAACTACGAGCAGTACTTC. Its protein is CASSPGVNYEQYF.

CDR3 DNA sequence: TGCAGTGCTCCGATGGGTAGCCTCCAGGAGACCCAGTACTTC. Encoded protein: CSAPMGSLQETQYF. The chain combines TRBV20-1 with TRBJ2-5; D ambiguous. Deletions cut 5 bases from V and 5 bases from J, with 18 bases between. Per the germline V gene, CDR1 is DFQATT and CDR2 is SNEGSKA (reference sequence). The CDR3 extends over 14 amino acids.

The chain carries TRBV4-2 and TRBJ2-3; D is undetermined. The germline gives CDR1 LGHNA, CDR2 YNFKEQ. This CDR3 region has 14 residues. The V end was cut by 4 bases, the J end by 4 bases, with 12 bases between. The CDR3 coding sequence is TGTGCCAGCAGCCCCCCGGCCCTATCAGATACGCAGTATTTT. Translation gives CASSPPALSDTQYF.

In this sample, this clonotype turned up once. This chain connects TRBV3-1 to TRBJ2-5, with TRBD2 matching over 9 bases. This CDR3 is built from 17 residues. Germline trimming cut 3 bases from V and 2 bases from J; bases unmatched to any gene: 10. The V gene's germline CDR1 is LGHDT and CDR2 YNNKEL (reference sequence). The CDR3 is CASSQGREGWGQETQYF. The CDR3 DNA reads TGTGCCAGCAGCCAGGGGCGGGAGGGCTGGGGGCAAGAGACCCAGTACTTC.

CDR3 coding DNA: TGTGCCAGCAGGCAGACAGGATCGAACACCGGGGAGCTGTTTTTT. Translated, it gives CASRQTGSNTGELFF. The J gene is TRBJ2-2, the V gene TRBV2; maybe TRBD1 (6 bases). The V gene lost 6 bases and the J gene lost 0 bases, with 11 bases spanning the gap. The germline V gene encodes CDR1 SNHLY and CDR2 FYNNEI. This CDR3 comprises 15 residues.

The V call is TRBV29-1, the J call TRBJ2-1; 11 nucleotides match TRBD1. Losses at the gene ends were 1 base for V and 2 bases for J; bases not matched to a gene: 4. Germline loops: CDR1 SQVTM, CDR2 ANQGSEA. The CDR3 length is 16 residues. The CDR3 loop is CSVEARTGGTYNEQFF. As DNA, the CDR3 is TGCAGCGTTGAAGCCAGGACAGGGGGCACCTACAATGAGCAGTTCTTC.

This chain uses TRBV7-9 with TRBJ1-1; D is possibly TRBD1 (5 bases). Germline V gene lookup returns CDR1 SEHNR and CDR2 FQNEAQ (reference sequence). The CDR3 runs to 15 residues. Trimming stripped 5 bases from V and 1 base from J, with 14 bases between. The CDR3 nucleotides are TGTGCCAGCAGCCCAGGGCGGGGCCCGAACACTGAAGCTTTCTTT. This encodes CASSPGRGPNTEAFF.

This clonotype occurred a few times. The chain employs TRBV12-3 or TRBV12-4 and TRBJ2-7, with D possibly matching TRBD1 (5 bases). The CDR3 has 11 amino acids. V was shortened by 6 bases and J by 5 bases, with 8 bases between the two germline ends. The CDR3 region has the DNA TGTGCCAGCAGCCAGGGTGACGAGCAGTACTTC. Residues: CASSQGDEQYF.

This chain joins TRBV27 and TRBJ2-7; D is uncertain. The CDR3 length is 14 residues. Trimming cost V 2 bases and J 3 bases, with 11 bases left between them. Germline V gene sequence: CDR1 MNHEY, CDR2 SMNVEV (reference sequence). CDR3 nucleotides: TGTGCCAGCAGTTTAATCGGCAATAACTACGAGCAGTACTTC. Protein sequence: CASSLIGNNYEQYF.

The rearrangement joins TRBV6-1 to TRBJ2-1, with a possible D match to TRBD1 (7 bases). Deletions cut 6 bases from V and 8 bases from J, with 23 bases between. This CDR3 has 16 residues. Germline CDR1 reads MNHNS; CDR2 reads SASEGT. CDR3 nucleotide sequence: TGTGCCAGCAGCCCCCCGCCTGACAGGGAGGATGATGAGCAGTTCTTC. It yields the protein CASSPPPDREDDEQFF.

J is TRBJ2-5 and V is TRBV5-5; 8 positions match TRBD2. V dropped 4 bases and J dropped 5; count of bases not matched to a gene: 10. The CDR3 runs 15 residues. Germline V gene lookup returns CDR1 SGHKS and CDR2 YYEKEE (reference sequence). The CDR3 DNA sequence: TGTGCCAGCAGCCTAGGACTAGCCGGTGCGGAGACCCAGTACTTC. Translation: CASSLGLAGAETQYF.

CDR3 in amino acids: CASSFGDLETQYF. Written as DNA, the CDR3 is TGTGCCAGCTCTTTTGGGGATCTGGAGACCCAGTACTTC. V gene TRBV9 combines with J gene TRBJ2-5, with D uncertain. The V end was cut by 7 bases, the J end by 5 bases, with 15 bases between. The CDR3 sequence is 13 residues long. Germline V gene sequence: CDR1 SGDLS, CDR2 YYNGEE.

V gene TRBV29-1 combines with J gene TRBJ1-2; D not resolved. In germline, CDR1 is SQVTM, CDR2 ANQGSEA. This CDR3 region has 13 residues. V dropped 5 bases and J dropped 8 bases, with 18 bases sitting between them. The CDR3 region is CSVPEKNKYGYTF. CDR3 bases: TGCAGCGTTCCAGAGAAGAATAAATACGGCTACACCTTC.

The chain employs TRBV29-1 and TRBJ2-7; a weak D match, TRBD1 (6 bases). Germline V gives CDR1 SQVTM, CDR2 ANQGSEA. The V end was cut by 6 bases, the J end by 2 bases, with 14 bases between. The CDR3 is 13 amino acids. The CDR3 loop reads CSVTETGTYEQYF. The CDR3 nucleotides read TGCAGCGTAACAGAGACAGGAACCTACGAGCAGTACTTC.

The chain has TRBV9 and TRBJ1-1; D is undetermined. The V end was cut by 0 bases, the J end by 5 bases, with 14 bases between. CDR1 SGDLS and CDR2 YYNGEE come from the germline V gene. This CDR3 spans 15 amino acids. CDR3 nucleotide sequence: TGTGCCAGCAGCGTAGATAGCCAACTGGGTACTGAAGCTTTCTTT. As protein: CASSVDSQLGTEAFF.

The chain uses TRBV6-6 and TRBJ1-1; TRBD1 aligns across 10 bases. CDR1 MNHNY and CDR2 SVGAGI come from the germline V gene (reference sequence). The CDR3 sequence is 15 residues long. V lost 10 bases, J lost 6 bases, and 14 bases stayed unmatched. The CDR3 DNA is TGTGCCATCGAACAATTTGGACAGGGGGTCCCTGAAGCTTTCTTT. Its protein product is CAIEQFGQGVPEAFF.

The V gene is TRBV4-1, the J gene TRBJ2-7; 8 nucleotides agree with TRBD1. Trimming removed 4 bases from V and 5 bases from J; junction bases left unmatched: 1. Germline V lookup: CDR1 MGHRA, CDR2 YSYEKL. The CDR3 runs 12 residues. CDR3 loop: CASSLTGDEQYF. The CDR3 DNA is TGCGCCAGCAGCCTGACAGGGGACGAGCAGTACTTC.

J is TRBJ2-7 and V is TRBV13; 7 bases map to TRBD1. The germline V gene has CDR1 PRHDT and CDR2 FYEKMQ (reference sequence). Germline trimming cut 4 bases from V and 0 bases from J; bases unmatched to any gene: 6. The CDR3 spans 15 residues. CDR3 amino acids: CASSSPGQRSYEQYF. The CDR3, as DNA: TGTGCCAGCAGCTCACCGGGACAGCGCTCCTACGAGCAGTACTTC.